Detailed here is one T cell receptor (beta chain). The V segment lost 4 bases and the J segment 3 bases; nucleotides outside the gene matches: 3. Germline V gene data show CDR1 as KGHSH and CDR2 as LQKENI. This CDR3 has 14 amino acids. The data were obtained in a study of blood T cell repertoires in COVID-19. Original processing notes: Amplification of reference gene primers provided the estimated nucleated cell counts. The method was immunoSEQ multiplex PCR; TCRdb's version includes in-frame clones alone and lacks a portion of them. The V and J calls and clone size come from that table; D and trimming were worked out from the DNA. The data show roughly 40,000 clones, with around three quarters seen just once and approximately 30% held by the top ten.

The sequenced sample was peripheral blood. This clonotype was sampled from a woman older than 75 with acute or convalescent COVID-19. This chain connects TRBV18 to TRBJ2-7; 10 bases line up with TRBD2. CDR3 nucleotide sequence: TGTGCCAGCTCACTAATAGCGGGAGGCTACGAGCAGTACTTC. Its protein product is CASSLIAGGYEQYF.